This T cell receptor beta chain emerged from a study of T cell changes during pregnancy in multiple sclerosis. The CDR3 runs 16 residues. V was pared by 4 bases and J by 4 bases, with 20 bases between. Using immunoSEQ multiplex PCR, the repertoire was profiled, and TCRdb retains in-frame clones only, with some absent. The sample carries about 110,000 clones, about 93% recorded once. This clonotype was obtained from a female donor with multiple sclerosis, enrolled in a pregnancy study. The rearrangement joins TRBV5-3 to TRBJ1-2; a weak D match, TRBD1 (6 bases). Being an ORF, TRBV5-3 has a function that is uncertain. This material consisted of peripheral blood, taken in the third trimester of pregnancy. CDR3 DNA sequence: TGTGCCAGAAGCCGATTACCTGACAGGTCCGGCTATGGCTACACCTTC. Protein: CARSRLPDRSGYGYTF.